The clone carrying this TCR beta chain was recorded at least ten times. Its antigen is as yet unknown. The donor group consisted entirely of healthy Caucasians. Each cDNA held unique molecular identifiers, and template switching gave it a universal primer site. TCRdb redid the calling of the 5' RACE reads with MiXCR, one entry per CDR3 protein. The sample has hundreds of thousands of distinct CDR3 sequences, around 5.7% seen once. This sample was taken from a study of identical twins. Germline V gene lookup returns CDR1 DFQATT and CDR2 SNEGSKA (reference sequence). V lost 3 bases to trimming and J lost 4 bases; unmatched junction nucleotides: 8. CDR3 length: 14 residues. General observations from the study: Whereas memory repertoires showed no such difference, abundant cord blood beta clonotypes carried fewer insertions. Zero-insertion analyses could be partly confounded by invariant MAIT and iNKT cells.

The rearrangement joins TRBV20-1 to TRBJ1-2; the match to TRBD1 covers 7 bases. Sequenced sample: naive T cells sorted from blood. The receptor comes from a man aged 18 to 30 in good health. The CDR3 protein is CSARTGTVIYGYTF. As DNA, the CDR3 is TGCAGTGCTAGGACAGGGACGGTGATCTATGGCTACACCTTC.